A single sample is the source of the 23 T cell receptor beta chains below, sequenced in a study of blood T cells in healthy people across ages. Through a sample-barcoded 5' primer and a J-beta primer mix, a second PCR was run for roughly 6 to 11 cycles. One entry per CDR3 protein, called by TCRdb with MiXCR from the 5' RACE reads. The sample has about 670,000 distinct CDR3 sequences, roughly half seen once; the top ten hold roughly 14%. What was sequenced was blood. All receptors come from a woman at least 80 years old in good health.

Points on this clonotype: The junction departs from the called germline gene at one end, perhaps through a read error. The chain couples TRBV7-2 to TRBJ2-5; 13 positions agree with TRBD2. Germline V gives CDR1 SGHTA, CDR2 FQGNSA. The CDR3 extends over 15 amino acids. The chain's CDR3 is CAGSLGLAGEETQYF. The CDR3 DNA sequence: TGTGCCGGCAGCCTCGGACTAGCGGGAGAAGAGACCCAGTACTTC.

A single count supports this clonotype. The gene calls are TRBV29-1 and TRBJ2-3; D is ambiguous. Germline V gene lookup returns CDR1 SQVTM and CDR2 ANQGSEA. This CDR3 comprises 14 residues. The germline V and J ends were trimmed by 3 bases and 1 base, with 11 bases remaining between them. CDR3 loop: CSVDSLVGTDTQYF. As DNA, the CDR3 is TGCAGCGTTGATTCGCTAGTTGGCACAGATACGCAGTATTTT.

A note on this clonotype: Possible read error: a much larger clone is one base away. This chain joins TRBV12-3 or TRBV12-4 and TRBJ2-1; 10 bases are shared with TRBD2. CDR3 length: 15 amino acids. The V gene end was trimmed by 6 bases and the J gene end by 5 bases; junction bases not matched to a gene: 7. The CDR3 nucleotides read TGTGCCAGCAGCACCGGGACTAGCGCAAACAATGAGCAGTTCTTC. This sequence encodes CASSTGTSANNEQFF.

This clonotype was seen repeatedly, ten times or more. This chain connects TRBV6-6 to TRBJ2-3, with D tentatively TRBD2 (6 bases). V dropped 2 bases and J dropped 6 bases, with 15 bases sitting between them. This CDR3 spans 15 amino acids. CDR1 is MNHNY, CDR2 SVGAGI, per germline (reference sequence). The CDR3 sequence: CASSYPGGPSDTQYF. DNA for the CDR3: TGTGCCAGCAGTTACCCTGGAGGGCCGTCGGATACGCAGTATTTT.

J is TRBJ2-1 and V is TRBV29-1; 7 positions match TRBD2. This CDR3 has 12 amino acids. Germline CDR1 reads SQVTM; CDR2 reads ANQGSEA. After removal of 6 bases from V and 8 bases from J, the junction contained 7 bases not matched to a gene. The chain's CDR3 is CSVDRLAYEQFF. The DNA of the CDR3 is TGCAGCGTAGACCGACTAGCATATGAGCAGTTCTTC.

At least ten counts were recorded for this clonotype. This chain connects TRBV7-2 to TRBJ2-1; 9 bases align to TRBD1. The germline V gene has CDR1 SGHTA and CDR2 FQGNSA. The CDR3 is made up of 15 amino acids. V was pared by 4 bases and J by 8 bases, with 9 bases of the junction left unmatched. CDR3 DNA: TGTGCCAGCAGCTGGGGACAGGGTGGCCTCTATGAGCAGTTCTTC. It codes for CASSWGQGGLYEQFF. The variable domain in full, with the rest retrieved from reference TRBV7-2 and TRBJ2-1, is GAGVSQSPSNKVTEKGKDVELRCDPISGHTALYWYRQSLGQGLEFLIYFQGNSAPDKSGLPSDRFSAERTGGSVSTLTIQRTQQEDSAVYLCASSWGQGGLYEQFFGPGTRLTVL.

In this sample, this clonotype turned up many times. CDR3 region: CASSSPNGYTF. In DNA, the CDR3 is TGTGCCAGCAGCTCACCCAATGGCTACACCTTC. The chain is built from TRBV9 and TRBJ1-2; the D is unclear. The CDR3 totals 11 residues. V lost 4 bases and J lost 6, with 7 bases in between. The germline V gene has CDR1 SGDLS and CDR2 YYNGEE.

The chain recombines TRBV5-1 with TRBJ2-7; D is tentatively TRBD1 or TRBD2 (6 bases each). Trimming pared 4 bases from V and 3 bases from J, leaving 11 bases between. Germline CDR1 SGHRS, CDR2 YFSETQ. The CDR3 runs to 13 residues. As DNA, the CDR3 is TGCGCCAGCAGCCAACAGGGAGGCTACGAGCAGTACTTC. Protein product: CASSQQGGYEQYF.

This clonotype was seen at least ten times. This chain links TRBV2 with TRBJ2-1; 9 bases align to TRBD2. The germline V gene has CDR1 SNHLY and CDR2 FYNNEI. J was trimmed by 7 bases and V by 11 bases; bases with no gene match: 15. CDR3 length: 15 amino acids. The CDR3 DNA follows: TGTGCCGGGGTAGCGGGAGCAAGCCCACGGAATGAGCAGTTCTTC. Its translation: CAGVAGASPRNEQFF.

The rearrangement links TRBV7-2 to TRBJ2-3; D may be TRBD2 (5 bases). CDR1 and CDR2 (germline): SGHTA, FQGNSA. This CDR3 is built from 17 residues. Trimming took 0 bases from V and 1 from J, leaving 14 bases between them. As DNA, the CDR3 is TGTGCCAGCAGCTTAGCCAGCCCGAGGGCGGGCACAGATACGCAGTATTTT. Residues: CASSLASPRAGTDTQYF.

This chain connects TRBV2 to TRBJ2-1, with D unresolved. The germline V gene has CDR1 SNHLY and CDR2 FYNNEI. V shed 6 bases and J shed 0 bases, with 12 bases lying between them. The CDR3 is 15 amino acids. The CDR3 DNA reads TGTGCCAGCAGAAAGGCTGAAAACTCCTACAATGAGCAGTTCTTC. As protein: CASRKAENSYNEQFF.

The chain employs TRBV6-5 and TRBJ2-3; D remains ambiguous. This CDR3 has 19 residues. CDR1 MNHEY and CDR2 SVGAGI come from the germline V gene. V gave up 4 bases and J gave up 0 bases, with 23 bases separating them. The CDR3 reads CASSCLLASRTPSTDTQYF. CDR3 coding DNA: TGTGCCAGCAGTTGCTTGTTGGCTAGTCGTACTCCTAGCACAGATACGCAGTATTTT.

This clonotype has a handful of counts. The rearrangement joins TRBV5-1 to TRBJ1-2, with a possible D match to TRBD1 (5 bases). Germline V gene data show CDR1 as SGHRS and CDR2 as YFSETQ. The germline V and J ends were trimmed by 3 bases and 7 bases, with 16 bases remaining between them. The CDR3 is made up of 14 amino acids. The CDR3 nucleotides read TGCGCCAGCAGCTGGGACGGACCGAAAGGTGGCTACACCTTC. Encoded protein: CASSWDGPKGGYTF.

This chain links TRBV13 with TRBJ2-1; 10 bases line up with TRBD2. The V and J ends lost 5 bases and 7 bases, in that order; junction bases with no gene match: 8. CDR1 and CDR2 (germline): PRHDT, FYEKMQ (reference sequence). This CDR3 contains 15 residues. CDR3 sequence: CASSTSGRGGNEQFF. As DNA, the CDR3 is TGTGCCAGCAGCACGAGCGGGAGGGGAGGGAATGAGCAGTTCTTC.

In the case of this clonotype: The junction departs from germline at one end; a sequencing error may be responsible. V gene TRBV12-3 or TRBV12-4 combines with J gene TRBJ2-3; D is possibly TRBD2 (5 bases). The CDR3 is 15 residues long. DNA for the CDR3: TGTGTCAGCAGTTTGGCGGGCTCTAGCACAGATACGCAGTATTTT. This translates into CVSSLAGSSTDTQYF.

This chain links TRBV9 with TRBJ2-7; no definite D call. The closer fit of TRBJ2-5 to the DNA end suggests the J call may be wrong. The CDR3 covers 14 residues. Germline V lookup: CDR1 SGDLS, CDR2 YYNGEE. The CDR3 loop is CASSVASGGETQYF. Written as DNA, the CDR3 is TGTGCCAGCAGCGTAGCCTCCGGCGGAGAGACCCAGTACTTC.

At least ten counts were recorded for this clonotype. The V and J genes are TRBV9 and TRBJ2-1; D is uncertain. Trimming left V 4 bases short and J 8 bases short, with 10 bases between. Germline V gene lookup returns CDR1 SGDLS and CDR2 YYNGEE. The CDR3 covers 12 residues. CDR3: CASSPQEYEQFF. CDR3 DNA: TGTGCCAGCAGCCCCCAGGAGTATGAGCAGTTCTTC.

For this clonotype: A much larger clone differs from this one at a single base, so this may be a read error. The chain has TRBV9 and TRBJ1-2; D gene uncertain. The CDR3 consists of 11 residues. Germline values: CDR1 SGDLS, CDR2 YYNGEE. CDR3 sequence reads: CTSSVGYGYTF. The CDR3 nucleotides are TGTACCAGCAGCGTAGGGTATGGCTACACCTTC.

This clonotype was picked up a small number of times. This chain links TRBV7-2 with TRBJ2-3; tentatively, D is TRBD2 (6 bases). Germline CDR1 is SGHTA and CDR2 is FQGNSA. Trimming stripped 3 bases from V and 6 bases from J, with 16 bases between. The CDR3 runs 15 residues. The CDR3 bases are TGTGCCAGCAGCTTGTCACGAGCGGGTGTGGATACGCAGTATTTT. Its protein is CASSLSRAGVDTQYF.

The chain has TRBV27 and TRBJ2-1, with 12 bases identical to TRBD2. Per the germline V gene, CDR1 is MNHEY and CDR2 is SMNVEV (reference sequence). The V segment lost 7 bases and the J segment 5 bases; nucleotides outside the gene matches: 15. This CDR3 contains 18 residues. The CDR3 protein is CASNYPHLAGGPHNEQFF. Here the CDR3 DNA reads TGTGCCAGCAACTATCCCCATCTAGCGGGGGGGCCTCACAATGAGCAGTTCTTC.

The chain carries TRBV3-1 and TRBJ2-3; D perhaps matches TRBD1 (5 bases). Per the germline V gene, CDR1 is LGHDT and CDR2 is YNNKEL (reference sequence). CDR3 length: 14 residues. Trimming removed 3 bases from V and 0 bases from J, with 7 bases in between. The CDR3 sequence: CASSQTVSTDTQYF. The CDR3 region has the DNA TGTGCCAGCAGCCAGACAGTCAGCACAGATACGCAGTATTTT.

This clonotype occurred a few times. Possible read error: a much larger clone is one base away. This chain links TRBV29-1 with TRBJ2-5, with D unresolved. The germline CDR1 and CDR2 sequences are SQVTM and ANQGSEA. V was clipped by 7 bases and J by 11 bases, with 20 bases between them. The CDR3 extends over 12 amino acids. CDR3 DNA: TGCAGCGCTGGGTCTGTCCCCAATGAGCAGTACTTC. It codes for CSAGSVPNEQYF.

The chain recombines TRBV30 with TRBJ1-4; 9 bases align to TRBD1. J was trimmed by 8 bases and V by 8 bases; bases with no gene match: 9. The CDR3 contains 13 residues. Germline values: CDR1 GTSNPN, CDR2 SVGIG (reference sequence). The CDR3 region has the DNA TGTGCCGGACAGGGGATTAACCCAGAAAAACTGTTTTTT. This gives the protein CAGQGINPEKLFF.